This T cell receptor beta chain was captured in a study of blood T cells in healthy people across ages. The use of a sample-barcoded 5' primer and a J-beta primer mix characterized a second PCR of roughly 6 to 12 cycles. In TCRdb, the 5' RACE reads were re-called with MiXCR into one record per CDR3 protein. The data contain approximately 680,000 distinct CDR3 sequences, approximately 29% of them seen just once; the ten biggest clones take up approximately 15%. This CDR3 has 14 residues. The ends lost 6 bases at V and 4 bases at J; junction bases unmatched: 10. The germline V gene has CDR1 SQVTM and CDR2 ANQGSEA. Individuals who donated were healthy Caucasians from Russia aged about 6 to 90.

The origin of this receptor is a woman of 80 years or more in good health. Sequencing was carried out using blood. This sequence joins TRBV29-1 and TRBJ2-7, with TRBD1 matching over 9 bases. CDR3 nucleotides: TGCAGCGTGATCGGGGGACAGGGAAGTTACGAGCAGTACTTC. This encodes CSVIGGQGSYEQYF.